This T cell receptor beta chain was obtained from a study of blood T cell repertoires in COVID-19. The germline CDR1 and CDR2 sequences are MNHEY and SVGAGI. Trimming removed 3 bases from V and 4 bases from J, with 13 bases in between. The CDR3 extends over 14 amino acids. Across about two dozen US areas, participants ranged in age from about 18 to 89 years. Per the authors' pipeline: Estimates of nucleated cell counts were drawn from the amplification of reference gene primers. Generated by immunoSEQ multiplex PCR, the TCRdb table keeps only in-frame clones and is missing some. V, J and clone size were drawn from that table, and D and trimming were deduced from the DNA. The sample has about 280,000 clones; 88% are singletons.

The chain links TRBV6-5 to TRBJ2-7, with D perhaps matching TRBD2 (6 bases). This TCR was recovered from a woman aged 55-75 years in a cohort exposed to, infected with or recovered from COVID-19 (not recorded which). The sample taken for sequencing was PBMCs or T cells enriched from blood (not recorded which). CDR3 amino acids: CASSYGGNLYEQYF. CDR3 DNA: TGTGCCAGCAGTTATGGAGGGAATCTGTACGAGCAGTACTTC.